This T cell receptor beta chain was profiled in a study of blood T cell repertoires in COVID-19. About the research overall: From T cells, B-cell-depleted T cells, or PBMCs came the material, which was cDNA or gDNA.

J lost 1 base, V lost 3 bases, and 11 bases had no gene match. The CDR3 extends over 17 amino acids. CDR1 and CDR2 from the germline V gene are KGHSH and LQKENI. Per the authors' pipeline: By means of reference gene primer amplification, nucleated cell counts were estimated. The table came from immunoSEQ multiplex PCR; TCRdb's copy has only in-frame clones and leaves some out. The DNA gave D and trimming, while V, J and clone size come from that table. Of 270,000 or so clones detected, approximately 84% appear once; the ten largest clones hold roughly 8.6%. What was sequenced was peripheral blood. The TCR comes from a human donor in a cohort sampled during active COVID-19. The V and J genes are TRBV18 and TRBJ1-1, with 7 bases matching TRBD1. CDR3 in amino acids: CASSPRQGWKTNTEAFF. DNA for the CDR3: TGTGCCAGCTCACCGAGACAGGGTTGGAAGACGAACACTGAAGCTTTCTTT.